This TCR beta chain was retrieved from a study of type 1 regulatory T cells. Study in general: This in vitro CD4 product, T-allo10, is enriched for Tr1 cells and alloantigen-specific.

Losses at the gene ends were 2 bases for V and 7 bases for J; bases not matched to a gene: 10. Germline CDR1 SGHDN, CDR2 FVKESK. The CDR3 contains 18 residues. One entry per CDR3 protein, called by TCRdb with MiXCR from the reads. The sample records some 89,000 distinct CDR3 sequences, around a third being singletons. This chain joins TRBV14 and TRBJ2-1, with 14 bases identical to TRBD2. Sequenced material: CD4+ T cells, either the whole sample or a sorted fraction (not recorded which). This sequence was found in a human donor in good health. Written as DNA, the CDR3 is TGTGCCAGCAGCCAACGGACTAGCGGGAGGCATATAAAAAATGAGCAGTTCTTC. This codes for CASSQRTSGRHIKNEQFF.